These 21 T cell receptor beta chains were sequenced from one sample in a study of shared clonotypes between healthy human individuals. Using immunoSEQ multiplex PCR, the repertoire was profiled, and TCRdb retains in-frame clones only, with some absent. This table holds some 2.4 million clones, 90% to 95% found once. Specimen: naive CD4+ T cells from PBMCs. Specified subset: CD45RA+ positively selected. The receptors originated from a man aged 18 to 30 in good health. Some clones in this sample may be carry-over from other donors' samples.

The CDR3 reads CASSPMGQFNTGELFF. The CDR3 DNA is TGCGCCAGCAGCCCCATGGGACAGTTTAACACCGGGGAGCTGTTTTTT. The rearrangement uses TRBV4-1 and TRBJ2-2; 7 nucleotides agree with TRBD1. The germline V gene encodes CDR1 MGHRA and CDR2 YSYEKL. The J segment lost 2 bases and the V segment lost 4 bases, leaving 7 bases of the junction unmatched. CDR3 size: 16 residues.

This clone was detected once. The rearrangement uses TRBV5-6 and TRBJ2-1, with TRBD2 identical over 9 bases. Germline V gives CDR1 SGHDT, CDR2 YYEEEE. Trimming removed 4 bases from V and 8 bases from J; junction bases left unmatched: 4. The CDR3 spans 13 residues. The CDR3 sequence is CASSPGLAYEQFF. The DNA for the CDR3 is TGTGCCAGCAGCCCGGGACTAGCTTATGAGCAGTTCTTC.

The chain is built from TRBV19 and TRBJ2-1; 8 bases match TRBD2. Trimming at V came to 8 bases and at J to 3 bases, leaving 9 bases not matched to a gene. This CDR3 region has 15 residues. Germline values: CDR1 LNHDA, CDR2 SQIVND (reference sequence). The DNA for the CDR3 is TGTGCCAGTCGCTTCAGCGGGAGCGGCTACAATGAGCAGTTCTTC. It yields the protein CASRFSGSGYNEQFF.

The V call is TRBV29-1, the J call TRBJ2-7; 11 bases fit TRBD1. Germline CDR1 is SQVTM and CDR2 is ANQGSEA. The CDR3 covers 16 residues. V shed 4 bases and J 5 bases; nucleotides not matched to a gene: 13. The CDR3 region is CSVARTGGSGQDEQYF. CDR3 in DNA: TGCAGCGTTGCAAGGACAGGGGGCAGCGGGCAGGACGAGCAGTACTTC.

The V gene is TRBV5-5, the J gene TRBJ2-1; perhaps TRBD2 as D (5 bases). This CDR3 is 15 amino acids long. Germline CDR1 SGHKS, CDR2 YYEKEE (reference sequence). V gave up 4 bases and J gave up 2 bases, with 13 bases separating them. DNA for the CDR3: TGTGCCAGCAGCCCGGCATGGGAGCCCTACAATGAGCAGTTCTTC. This translates into CASSPAWEPYNEQFF.

The rearrangement uses TRBV18 and TRBJ1-5; the match to TRBD1 covers 9 bases. The germline CDR1 and CDR2 sequences are KGHSH and LQKENI. V gave up 5 bases and J gave up 7 bases; unmatched junction bases: 9. The CDR3 length is 15 residues. The CDR3 nucleotides read TGTGCCAGCTCATCGGGACAGGGCTCTGGGCAGCCCCAGCATTTT. Protein sequence: CASSSGQGSGQPQHF. The whole variable domain, filled in from reference TRBV18 and TRBJ1-5, reads NAGVMQNPRHLVRRRGQEARLRCSPMKGHSHVYWYRQLPEEGLKFMVYLQKENIIDESGMPKERFSAEFPKEGPSILRIQQVVRGDSAAYFCASSSGQGSGQPQHFGDGTRLSIL.

This chain connects TRBV11-2 to TRBJ2-5, with D tentatively TRBD2 (6 bases). V lost 5 bases and J 2 bases, leaving 21 bases between the germline ends. The CDR3 is 17 amino acids. CDR1 SGHAT and CDR2 FQNNGV come from the germline V gene. The CDR3 here is CASSPQRALTPQETQYF. The DNA for the CDR3 is TGTGCCAGCAGCCCCCAGCGGGCCCTAACACCACAAGAGACCCAGTACTTC.

In DNA, the CDR3 is TGTGCCAGCAACCCGGGACTAGCCACCGGGGAGCTGTTTTTT. This translates into CASNPGLATGELFF. The chain couples TRBV5-4 to TRBJ2-2; 9 nucleotides match TRBD2. Trimming removed 6 bases from V and 4 bases from J; junction bases left unmatched: 4. The CDR3 totals 14 residues. Germline lookup yields CDR1 SGHNT and CDR2 YYREEE (reference sequence).

This clone was detected only once. The chain carries TRBV7-3 and TRBJ2-3; 11 positions match TRBD2. Trimming removed 0 bases from V and 4 bases from J; junction bases left unmatched: 9. The CDR3 is 18 amino acids. The germline gives CDR1 SGHTA, CDR2 FQGTGA. This CDR3 is CASSLTPIAGGGADTQYF. Written as DNA, the CDR3 is TGTGCCAGCAGCTTAACCCCAATAGCGGGAGGGGGGGCAGATACGCAGTATTTT.

The chain has TRBV28 and TRBJ1-2; D gene unclear. Germline V lookup: CDR1 MDHEN, CDR2 SYDVKM. The CDR3 runs 11 residues. CDR3 sequence reads: CGTFGLYGYTF. The CDR3 nucleotides are TGTGGTACTTTCGGGTTGTATGGCTACACCTTC.

This clone was counted a single time. The genes are TRBV25-1 and TRBJ2-7; 10 positions agree with TRBD2. The CDR3 loop spans 15 amino acids. CDR1 and CDR2 from the germline V gene are MGHDK and SYGVNS. V shed 2 bases, J shed 5 bases, and the junction held 6 bases outside the gene matches. This CDR3 is CASSEPSGRFNEQYF. The CDR3 nucleotides read TGTGCCAGCAGTGAACCTAGCGGGAGATTCAACGAGCAGTACTTC.

For this clone: Additional DNA sequences in this sample encode the identical CDR3. The chain recombines TRBV28 with TRBJ2-3; 7 positions agree with TRBD2. Germline assignment: CDR1 MDHEN and CDR2 SYDVKM. There are 15 residues in the CDR3. The ends lost 2 bases at V and 1 base at J; junction bases unmatched: 3. CDR3 sequence: CASSLGGSGTDTQYF. The DNA of the CDR3 is TGTGCCAGCAGTTTAGGCGGGAGTGGCACAGATACGCAGTATTTT.

The chain recombines TRBV20-1 with TRBJ1-2; D gene unclear. This CDR3 is built from 11 residues. Germline V lookup: CDR1 DFQATT, CDR2 SNEGSKA (reference sequence). V lost 6 bases, J lost 1 base, and 6 bases lay in between. CDR3 sequence reads: CSAEDNYGYTF. CDR3 coding DNA: TGCAGTGCGGAGGATAACTATGGCTACACCTTC.

The V and J genes are TRBV4-2 and TRBJ1-2, with D unresolved. This CDR3 region has 13 residues. V lost 1 base to trimming and J lost 8 bases, with 11 bases between them. Germline assignment: CDR1 LGHNA and CDR2 YNFKEQ. The CDR3 spells CASSQGRVTGYTF. In DNA, the CDR3 is TGTGCCAGCAGCCAAGGGCGGGTGACGGGCTACACCTTC.

The rearrangement joins TRBV4-1 to TRBJ2-5; 8 bases match TRBD1. Germline V lookup: CDR1 MGHRA, CDR2 YSYEKL. The CDR3 covers 15 residues. J lost 1 base, V lost 4 bases, and 5 bases had no gene match. The CDR3 spells CASSRDRGSQETQYF. The DNA for the CDR3 is TGCGCCAGCAGCCGAGACAGGGGTTCCCAAGAGACCCAGTACTTC.

The chain is built from TRBV30 and TRBJ1-2; possible D gene TRBD1, 5 bases. This CDR3 is built from 15 residues. CDR1 and CDR2 from the germline V gene are GTSNPN and SVGIG (reference sequence). Trimming took off 3 bases at V and 0 bases at J, with 14 bases between the two ends. CDR3 protein: CAWSRAGFANYGYTF. The CDR3 bases are TGTGCCTGGAGCCGAGCAGGGTTCGCTAACTATGGCTACACCTTC.

The chain has TRBV10-3 and TRBJ1-2, with D unresolved. V was cut by 2 bases and J by 1 base, with 14 bases left in between. This CDR3 comprises 16 residues. The germline V gene has CDR1 ENHRY and CDR2 SYGVKD. The CDR3 DNA sequence: TGTGCCATCAGTGAGCCCGGATCGGCGGATAACTATGGCTACACCTTC. Translation gives CAISEPGSADNYGYTF.

This chain uses TRBV7-6 with TRBJ2-1, with D perhaps matching TRBD1 (5 bases). Between the trimmed V and J ends, which lost 0 bases and 10 bases, there was a span of 13 bases. This CDR3 is 14 amino acids long. Germline-derived CDR1 and CDR2 are SGHVS and FNYEAQ. The CDR3 nucleotides are TGTGCCAGCAGCTTAGCGGGGCCAGGGAACGAGCAGTTCTTC. Protein: CASSLAGPGNEQFF.

The chain combines TRBV2 with TRBJ2-2, with D tentatively TRBD1 (6 bases). V was pared by 4 bases and J by 5 bases, with 11 bases between. CDR1 SNHLY and CDR2 FYNNEI come from the germline V gene. The CDR3 spans 14 residues. As DNA, the CDR3 is TGTGCCAGCAGTGCGGCCAGGGGTACCGGGGAGCTGTTTTTT. Its protein is CASSAARGTGELFF.

The chain combines TRBV28 with TRBJ2-1; D gene ambiguous. V lost 5 bases to trimming and J lost 8 bases, with 10 bases between them. This CDR3 contains 12 residues. Germline-derived CDR1 and CDR2 are MDHEN and SYDVKM. This CDR3 reads CASSLLLDEQFF. In nucleotides, the CDR3 is TGTGCCAGCAGTCTTCTTCTTGATGAGCAGTTCTTC.

This chain connects TRBV11-1 to TRBJ2-1; unclear D gene. The CDR3 is 14 amino acids. Per germline, CDR1 SGHAT and CDR2 FQDESV (reference sequence). Trimming shortened V by 4 bases and J by 4 bases, and 11 bases separated the two germline ends. The CDR3 reads CASSWSTGYNEQFF. The CDR3 bases are TGTGCCAGCAGCTGGTCGACGGGTTACAATGAGCAGTTCTTC.